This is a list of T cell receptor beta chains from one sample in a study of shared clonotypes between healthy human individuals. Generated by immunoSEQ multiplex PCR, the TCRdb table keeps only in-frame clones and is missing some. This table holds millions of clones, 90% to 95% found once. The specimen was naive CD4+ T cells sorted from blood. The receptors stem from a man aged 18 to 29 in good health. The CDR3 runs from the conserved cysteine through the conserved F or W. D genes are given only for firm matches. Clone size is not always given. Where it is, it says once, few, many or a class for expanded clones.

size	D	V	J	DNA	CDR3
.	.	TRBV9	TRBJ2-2	TGTGCCAGCAGCCCCAACACCGGGGAGCTGTTTTTT	CASSPNTGELFF
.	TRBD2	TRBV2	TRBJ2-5	TGTGCCAGCAGTGAAGGGACTAGCGGCGAGACCCAGTACTTC	CASSEGTSGETQYF
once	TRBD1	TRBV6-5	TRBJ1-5	TGTGCCAGCAGTACCGGGACAGAGGCTAATCAGCCCCAGCATTTT	CASSTGTEANQPQHF
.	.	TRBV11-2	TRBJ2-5	TGTGCCAGCAGAGACCAAGAGACCCAGTACTTC	CASRDQETQYF
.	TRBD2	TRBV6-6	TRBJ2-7	TGTGCCAGCGGAATAGCGGGAGGCGAGCAGTACTTC	CASGIAGGEQYF
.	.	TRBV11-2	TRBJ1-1	TGTGCCAGCAGCCCGTCGATGAACACTGAAGCTTTCTTT	CASSPSMNTEAFF
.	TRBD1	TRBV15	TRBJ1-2	TGTGCCACCAGCAGATCTAACCTCAGGGGGGAATCTTATGGCTACACCTTC	CATSRSNLRGESYGYTF
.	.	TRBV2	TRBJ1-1	TGTGCCAGCAGTGAAGCGCTTTTTCAGGGCAGGGCTGAAGCTTTCTTT	CASSEALFQGRAEAFF
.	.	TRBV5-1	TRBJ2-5	TGCGCCAGCAGCTTCGGAGATTACCAAGAGACCCAGTACTTC	CASSFGDYQETQYF
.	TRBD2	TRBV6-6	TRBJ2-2	TGTGCCAGCAGGCCTCCGGGACTAGCGGGCACCGGGGAGCTGTTTTTT	CASRPPGLAGTGELFF
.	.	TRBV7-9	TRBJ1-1	TGTGCCAGCAGCTCCTTACACGGGTACACTGAAGCTTTCTTT	CASSSLHGYTEAFF
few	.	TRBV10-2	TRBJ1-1	TGCGCCAGCAGATTGACGGGTGAAGCTTTCTTT	CASRLTGEAFF
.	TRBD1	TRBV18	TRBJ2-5	TGTGCCAGCTCACCACAACAGGGGGGAGAGACCCAGTACTTC	CASSPQQGGETQYF
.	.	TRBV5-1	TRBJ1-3	TGCGCCAGCAGCTTGGCCGGGACACGGATTAATGGAAACACCATATATTTT	CASSLAGTRINGNTIYF
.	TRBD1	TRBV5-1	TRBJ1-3	TGCGCCAGCAGCCCCGGGACAGGGAGAGGAAACACCATATATTTT	CASSPGTGRGNTIYF
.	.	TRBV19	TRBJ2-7	TGTGCCAGTAGTATCTTTGGAGGAGGATCCTACGAGCAGTACTTC	CASSIFGGGSYEQYF
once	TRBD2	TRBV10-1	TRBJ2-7	TGCGCCAGCAGTGAGGGGACTAGCGGGAGGGCCGTGCAGTACTTC	CASSEGTSGRAVQYF
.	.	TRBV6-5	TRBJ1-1	TGTGCCAGCAGTTACGGGGCCCCGGGGGGCACTGAAGCTTTCTTT	CASSYGAPGGTEAFF
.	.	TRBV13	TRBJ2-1	TGTGCCAGCACCCCTCAGTCGGTGGGTGAGCAGTTCTTC	CASTPQSVGEQFF
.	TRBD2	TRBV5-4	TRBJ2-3	TGTGCCAGCAGCTTGGTAGCGGGGGCCACAGATACGCAGTATTTT	CASSLVAGATDTQYF
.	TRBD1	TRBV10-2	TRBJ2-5	TGCGCCAGCAGTGATCTGGAGGACAGGGGGCAAGAGACCCAGTACTTC	CASSDLEDRGQETQYF
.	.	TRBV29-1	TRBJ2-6	TGCAGCGTTGGGGGTGTCTCTGGGGCCAACGTCCTGACTTTC	CSVGGVSGANVLTF
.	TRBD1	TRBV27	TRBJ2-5	TGTGCCAGCAGTCTCGGGACAGGGGGAGGAGAGACCCAGTACTTC	CASSLGTGGGETQYF
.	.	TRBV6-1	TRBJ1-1	TGTGCCAGCAGCCGGCCTGAAGCTTTCTTT	CASSRPEAFF
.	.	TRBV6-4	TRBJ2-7	TGTGCCAGCAGTGCGGTCCTCGGCTCCGAGCAGTACTTC	CASSAVLGSEQYF
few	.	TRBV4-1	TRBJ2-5	TGCGCCAGCAGCACCCATCGGGACCTCGAGACCCAGTACTTC	CASSTHRDLETQYF
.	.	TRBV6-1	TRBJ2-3	TGTGCCAGCAGTGAACTCCCACCCGATACGCAGTATTTT	CASSELPPDTQYF
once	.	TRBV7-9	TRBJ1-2	TGTGCCAGCAGCTTCCCGGAGAACTGGGGCTACACCTTC	CASSFPENWGYTF
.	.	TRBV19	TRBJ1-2	TGTGCCAGTAGTTGGGCAGAAGTTTATGGCTACACCTTC	CASSWAEVYGYTF
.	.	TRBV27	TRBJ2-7	TGTGCCAGCAGTTTACAGGGTGCGGGTGAGCAGTACTTC	CASSLQGAGEQYF
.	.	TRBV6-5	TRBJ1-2	TGTGCCAGCAGGGCCAGTCTAGGAGCCAATGGCTACACCTTC	CASRASLGANGYTF
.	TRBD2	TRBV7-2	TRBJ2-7	TGTGCCAGCAGCCCAACTAGCGGGATGGACTACGAGCAGTACTTC	CASSPTSGMDYEQYF
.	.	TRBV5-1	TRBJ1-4	TGCGCCAGCAGCGCGGCGGGGGGCACTAATGAAAAACTGTTTTTT	CASSAAGGTNEKLFF
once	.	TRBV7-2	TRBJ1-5	TGTGCCAGCAGCTTAGAGAAGGGTCGGGGCAATCAGCCCCAGCATTTT	CASSLEKGRGNQPQHF
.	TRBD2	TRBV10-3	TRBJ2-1	TGTGCCATCAGATCCTTCCTAGCGGGAGGCCACAATGAGCAGTTCTTC	CAIRSFLAGGHNEQFF
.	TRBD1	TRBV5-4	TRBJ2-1	TGTGCCAGCAGCTTGGCCCGGGACAGGGTCTCCAATGAGCAGTTCTTC	CASSLARDRVSNEQFF
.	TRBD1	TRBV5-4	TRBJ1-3	TGTGCCAGCAGCGCTGGACAGGGGTCGGAAGGAAACACCATATATTTT	CASSAGQGSEGNTIYF
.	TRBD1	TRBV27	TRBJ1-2	TGTGCCAGCAGTTCCGACAGGGCTAACTATGGCTACACCTTC	CASSSDRANYGYTF
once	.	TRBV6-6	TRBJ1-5	TGTGCCAGCAGACAGCCCGGGGGACCCAATCAGCCCCAGCATTTT	CASRQPGGPNQPQHF
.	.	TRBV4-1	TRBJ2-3	TGCGCCAGCAGCCAAGTACGGTTCCCTAGCACAGATACGCAGTATTTT	CASSQVRFPSTDTQYF
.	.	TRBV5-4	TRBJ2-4	TGTGCCAGCAGCGAGAAGACAGGCCCGAGCCGGGGAAACATTCAGTACTTC	CASSEKTGPSRGNIQYF
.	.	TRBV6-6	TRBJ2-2	TGTGCCAGCAGTTACGATGCTAGCTCCGGGGAGCTGTTTTTT	CASSYDASSGELFF